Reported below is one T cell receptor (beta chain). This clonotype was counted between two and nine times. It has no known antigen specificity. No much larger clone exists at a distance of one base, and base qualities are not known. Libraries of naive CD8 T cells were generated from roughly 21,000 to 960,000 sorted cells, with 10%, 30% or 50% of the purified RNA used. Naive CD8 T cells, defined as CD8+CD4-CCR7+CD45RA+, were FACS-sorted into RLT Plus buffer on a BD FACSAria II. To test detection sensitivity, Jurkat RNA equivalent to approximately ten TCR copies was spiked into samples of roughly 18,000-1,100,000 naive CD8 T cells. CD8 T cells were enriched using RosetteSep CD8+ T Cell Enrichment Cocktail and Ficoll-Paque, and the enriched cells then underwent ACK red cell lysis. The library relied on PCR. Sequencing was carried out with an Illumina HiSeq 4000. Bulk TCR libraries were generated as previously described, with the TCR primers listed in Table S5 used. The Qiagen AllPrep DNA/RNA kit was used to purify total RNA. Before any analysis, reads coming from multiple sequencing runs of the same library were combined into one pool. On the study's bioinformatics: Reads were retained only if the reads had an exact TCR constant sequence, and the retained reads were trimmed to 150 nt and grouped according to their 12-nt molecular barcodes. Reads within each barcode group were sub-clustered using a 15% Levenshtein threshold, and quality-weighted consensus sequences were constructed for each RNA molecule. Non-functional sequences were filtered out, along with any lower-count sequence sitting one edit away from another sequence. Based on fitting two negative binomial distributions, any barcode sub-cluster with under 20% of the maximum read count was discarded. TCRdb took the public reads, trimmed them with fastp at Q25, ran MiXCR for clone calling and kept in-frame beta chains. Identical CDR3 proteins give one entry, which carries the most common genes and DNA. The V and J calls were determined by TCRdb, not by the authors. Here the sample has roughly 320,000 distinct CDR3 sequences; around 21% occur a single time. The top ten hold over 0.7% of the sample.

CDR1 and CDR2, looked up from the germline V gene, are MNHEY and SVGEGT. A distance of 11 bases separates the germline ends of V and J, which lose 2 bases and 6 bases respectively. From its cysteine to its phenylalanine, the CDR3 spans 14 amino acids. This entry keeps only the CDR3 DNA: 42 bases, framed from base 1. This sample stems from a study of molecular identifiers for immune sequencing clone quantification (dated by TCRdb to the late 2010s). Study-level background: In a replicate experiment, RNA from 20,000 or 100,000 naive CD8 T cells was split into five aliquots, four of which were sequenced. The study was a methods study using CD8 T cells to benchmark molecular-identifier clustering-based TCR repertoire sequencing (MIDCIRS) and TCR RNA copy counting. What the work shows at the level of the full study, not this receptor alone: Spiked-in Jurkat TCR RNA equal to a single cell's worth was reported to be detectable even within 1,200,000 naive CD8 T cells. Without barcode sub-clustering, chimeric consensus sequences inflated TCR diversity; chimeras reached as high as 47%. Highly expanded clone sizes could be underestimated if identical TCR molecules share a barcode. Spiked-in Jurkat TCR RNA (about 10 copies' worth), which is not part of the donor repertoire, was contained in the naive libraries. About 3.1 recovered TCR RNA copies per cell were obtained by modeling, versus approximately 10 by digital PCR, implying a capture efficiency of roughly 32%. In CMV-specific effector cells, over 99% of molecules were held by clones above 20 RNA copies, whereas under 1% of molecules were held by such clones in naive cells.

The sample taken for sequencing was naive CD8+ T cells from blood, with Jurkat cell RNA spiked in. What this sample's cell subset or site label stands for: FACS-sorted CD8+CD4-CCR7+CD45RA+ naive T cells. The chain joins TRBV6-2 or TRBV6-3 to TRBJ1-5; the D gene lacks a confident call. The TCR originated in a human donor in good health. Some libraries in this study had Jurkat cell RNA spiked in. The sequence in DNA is TGTGCCAGCAGTTACCATTCCTTTGGTCAGCCCCAGCATTTT. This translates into CASSYHSFGQPQHF.